The 9 T cell receptor beta chains reported below all come from one sample, sequenced in a study of siplizumab effects on memory and regulatory T cells. The data were produced by immunoSEQ multiplex PCR, yet TCRdb's version contains in-frame clones alone and is incomplete. The sample has 100,000 or so clones, 94% seen once. Sequencing input: Tregs sorted from blood. The receptors originated from a human donor in good health.

The chain employs TRBV15 and TRBJ2-7; either TRBD1 or TRBD2 may supply D (6 bases each). The CDR3 covers 18 residues. The germline V gene has CDR1 LNHNV and CDR2 YYDKDF (reference sequence). V was pared by 0 bases and J by 7 bases, with 25 bases between. Here the CDR3 DNA reads TGTGCCACCAGCAGAGATCTCTTAAGGGGGACTCCCCTCGGGGAGCAGTACTTC. Translated: CATSRDLLRGTPLGEQYF.

The V call is TRBV10-3, the J call TRBJ2-3; D unresolved. This CDR3 has 13 residues. The germline gives CDR1 ENHRY, CDR2 SYGVKD. V shed 3 bases and J shed 3 bases, with 7 bases lying between them. This CDR3 reads CAISEVITDTQYF. In nucleotides, the CDR3 is TGTGCCATCAGTGAAGTAATTACAGATACGCAGTATTTT.

The sample holds a few counts of this clone. This sequence joins TRBV2 and TRBJ2-3; D remains unclear. Germline lookup yields CDR1 SNHLY and CDR2 FYNNEI. Trimming pared 4 bases from V and 2 bases from J, leaving 7 bases between. CDR3 length equals 13 residues. The CDR3 loop is CASSVRNTDTQYF. CDR3 bases: TGTGCCAGCAGTGTTCGGAACACAGATACGCAGTATTTT.

V is TRBV29-1 and J is TRBJ2-7; D is possibly TRBD2 (6 bases). The CDR3 loop spans 12 amino acids. The V end was cut by 7 bases, the J end by 3 bases, with 13 bases between. CDR1 is SQVTM, CDR2 ANQGSEA, per germline. The CDR3 spells CSAVGGYYEQYF. CDR3 nucleotides: TGCAGCGCCGTGGGGGGTTACTACGAGCAGTACTTC.

V usage is TRBV5-6 and J usage is TRBJ1-2; a possible D gene is TRBD1 (5 bases). V gave up 4 bases and J gave up 4 bases, with 23 bases separating them. Germline lookup yields CDR1 SGHDT and CDR2 YYEEEE. This CDR3 has 17 residues. CDR3 residues: CASSQLGGEGRGYGYTF. In nucleotides, the CDR3 is TGTGCCAGCAGCCAGCTCGGCGGTGAGGGACGAGGCTATGGCTACACCTTC.

V is TRBV9 and J is TRBJ2-6, with D perhaps TRBD2 (5 bases). CDR1 and CDR2 from the germline V gene are SGDLS and YYNGEE. Trimming took off 0 bases at V and 2 bases at J, with 6 bases between the two ends. This CDR3 spans 15 amino acids. The CDR3 DNA reads TGTGCCAGCAGCGTAGGGGGAGCTGGGGCCAACGTCCTGACTTTC. Its protein is CASSVGGAGANVLTF.

This chain connects TRBV6-5 to TRBJ2-6; D ambiguous. From germline, CDR1 is MNHEY and CDR2 SVGAGI. Between the trimmed V and J ends, which lost 2 bases and 0 bases, there was a span of 8 bases. The CDR3 is made up of 16 amino acids. The CDR3 loop reads CASSYGANSGANVLTF. CDR3 sequence (DNA): TGTGCCAGCAGTTACGGTGCAAACTCTGGGGCCAACGTCCTGACTTTC.

V usage is TRBV11-2 and J usage is TRBJ2-7; D gene uncertain. Germline V CDR1 and CDR2: SGHAT, FQNNGV. CDR3 length: 13 residues. V shed 1 base and J shed 5 bases, with 9 bases lying between them. The CDR3 region is CASSLGITNEQYF. As DNA, the CDR3 is TGTGCCAGCAGCTTAGGTATAACAAACGAGCAGTACTTC.

This rearrangement joins TRBV5-1 to TRBJ1-1, with D perhaps matching TRBD1 (6 bases). The CDR3 spans 12 residues. V was trimmed by 1 base and J by 6 bases, leaving 7 bases between them. CDR1 is SGHRS and CDR2 is YFSETQ in the germline V gene. The CDR3 sequence: CASSLTGSEAFF. As DNA, the CDR3 is TGCGCCAGCAGCTTGACAGGGTCTGAAGCTTTCTTT.